This passage covers 23 T cell receptor beta chains from one sample sequenced in a study of CD8+ T cells in alopecia areata. The treatment was: oral pan-JAK inhibitor, 5-10 mg twice daily. After isolation, RNA underwent reverse transcription to generate cDNA as the sequencing template. Method: immunoSEQ multiplex PCR; TCRdb's copy keeps in-frame clones and lacks some. The table records 190,000 or so clones, about three fifths of them present only once. This material consisted of CD8+ T cells sorted from blood, taken at week 24, from a patient treated with tofacitinib. Receptors were obtained from a human donor with alopecia areata.

This clone came up a few times. The chain couples TRBV27 to TRBJ2-7, with D hard to call. Trimming left V 5 bases short and J 8 bases short, with 13 bases between. This CDR3 contains 12 residues. Germline CDR1 reads MNHEY; CDR2 reads SMNVEV (reference sequence). The CDR3, as DNA: TGTGCCAGCAGTAGAATCCCACAACAGCAGTACTTC. Residues: CASSRIPQQQYF.

The rearrangement uses TRBV7-8 and TRBJ1-4; D remains unclear. This CDR3 is 14 amino acids long. The V end lost 4 bases, the J end lost 0 bases, and 6 bases lay between the germline ends. Germline V CDR1 and CDR2: SGHVS, FQNEAQ. The CDR3 bases are TGTGCCAGCAGCTCCGGGGCAACTAATGAAAAACTGTTTTTT. It encodes CASSSGATNEKLFF. The full variable domain, its missing parts supplied by reference TRBV7-8 and TRBJ1-4, is GAGVSQSPRYKVAKRGQDVALRCDPISGHVSLFWYQQALGQGPEFLTYFQNEAQLDKSGLPSDRFFAERPEGSVSTLKIQRTQQEDSAVYLCASSSGATNEKLFFGSGTQLSVL.

The chain is built from TRBV11-2 and TRBJ2-7; D is ambiguous. Deletions cut 5 bases from V and 6 bases from J, with 8 bases between. The germline gives CDR1 SGHAT, CDR2 FQNNGV. This CDR3 contains 11 residues. CDR3 nucleotides: TGTGCCAGCAGCCTGACCTCCGAGCAGTACTTC. Residues: CASSLTSEQYF.

V usage is TRBV30 and J usage is TRBJ2-1; 9 positions agree with TRBD1. The CDR3 runs 15 residues. V trimming: 5 bases; J trimming: 3 bases; junction bases outside the gene matches: 8. The germline V gene encodes CDR1 GTSNPN and CDR2 SVGIG (reference sequence). CDR3 coding DNA: TGTGCCTGGTTCGGACAGGGGACCGACTACAATGAGCAGTTCTTC. Protein sequence: CAWFGQGTDYNEQFF.

The CDR3 region has the DNA TGCAGCGCTAAACCGCGGGGGGGAGATTACAATGAGCAGTTCTTC. It yields the protein CSAKPRGGDYNEQFF. The rearrangement links TRBV29-1 to TRBJ2-1, with 9 bases matching TRBD2. Germline loops: CDR1 SQVTM, CDR2 ANQGSEA. The junction had 11 bases not matched to a gene; V was cut back by 7 bases and J by 4 bases. The CDR3 is made up of 15 amino acids.

This clone was seen more than once but under ten times. V usage is TRBV4-1 and J usage is TRBJ1-2, with D perhaps TRBD1 (6 bases). Trimming left V 3 bases short and J 4 bases short, with 18 bases between. CDR1 MGHRA and CDR2 YSYEKL come from the germline V gene. This CDR3 is built from 16 residues. This CDR3 reads CASSHTSLGQTYGYTF. The CDR3 DNA sequence: TGCGCCAGCAGCCATACAAGCCTCGGACAGACCTATGGCTACACCTTC.

The rearrangement uses TRBV4-1 and TRBJ2-5; 7 nucleotides agree with TRBD2. This CDR3 has 16 amino acids. Germline values: CDR1 MGHRA, CDR2 YSYEKL. V lost 3 bases to trimming and J lost 4 bases; unmatched junction nucleotides: 11. Here the CDR3 reads CASSHPSRGGPETQYF. CDR3 sequence (DNA): TGCGCCAGCAGCCACCCCAGCCGGGGAGGGCCAGAGACCCAGTACTTC.

This clone has just a few counts. The same CDR3 is also encoded by other DNA sequences in this sample. The chain combines TRBV14 with TRBJ1-3; D gene ambiguous. Germline V gene sequence: CDR1 SGHDN, CDR2 FVKESK. The CDR3 totals 12 residues. The V gene lost 1 base and the J gene lost 7 bases, with 5 bases spanning the gap. The CDR3 nucleotides are TGTGCCAGCAGCCAAGTCGGGAACACCATATATTTT. Translation: CASSQVGNTIYF.

This clone came up a few times. The rearrangement joins TRBV4-1 to TRBJ2-7, with D unresolved. This CDR3 spans 13 amino acids. Trimming took 0 bases from V and 5 from J, leaving 8 bases between them. Germline V gene data show CDR1 as MGHRA and CDR2 as YSYEKL. CDR3 sequence (DNA): TGCGCCAGCAGCCAAGAACGCCGGGACGAGCAGTACTTC. Translated: CASSQERRDEQYF.

The chain is built from TRBV6-6 and TRBJ1-2; D may be TRBD1 (5 bases). The CDR3 totals 11 residues. Germline CDR1 and CDR2: MNHNY and SVGAGI (reference sequence). The ends were cut back, 11 bases at V and 4 bases at J, with 11 bases in the middle. CDR3 region: CASEGPYGYTF. For the CDR3, the DNA is TGTGCCTCGGAGGGGCCCTATGGCTACACCTTC.

The chain recombines TRBV7-3 with TRBJ2-2; 9 bases are shared with TRBD2. The CDR3 runs to 17 residues. The trim removed 4 bases at V and 3 bases at J, leaving 9 bases unmatched. Per the germline V gene, CDR1 is SGHTA and CDR2 is FQGTGA. CDR3 residues: CASSSLMTSGDTGELFF. The CDR3 bases are TGTGCCAGCAGCTCCCTGATGACTAGCGGTGACACCGGGGAGCTGTTTTTT.

For this clone: Other DNA sequences in this specimen translate into the identical CDR3. The chain has TRBV5-1 and TRBJ2-7; 8 nucleotides agree with TRBD1. CDR3 size: 15 residues. Trimming at V came to 3 bases and at J to 1 base, leaving 6 bases not matched to a gene. Germline V lookup: CDR1 SGHRS, CDR2 YFSETQ. CDR3 region: CASSYGTGSSYEQYF. The CDR3 bases are TGCGCCAGCAGCTATGGGACAGGATCGTCCTACGAGCAGTACTTC.

The chain couples TRBV4-1 to TRBJ1-2, with a possible D match to TRBD1 (6 bases). Trimming took 5 bases from V and 3 from J, leaving 16 bases between them. This CDR3 comprises 15 residues. Germline V gene lookup returns CDR1 MGHRA and CDR2 YSYEKL. This chain's CDR3 is CASSSPSAGDYGYTF. The CDR3 DNA reads as TGCGCCAGCAGCTCACCCTCGGCAGGGGACTATGGCTACACCTTC.

The chain recombines TRBV6-1 with TRBJ2-5, with a weak D call TRBD2 (7 bases). The CDR3 loop spans 15 amino acids. V gave up 5 bases and J gave up 5 bases, with 18 bases separating them. Germline CDR1 and CDR2: MNHNS and SASEGT. CDR3 sequence reads: CASSSGGGVFETQYF. CDR3 DNA sequence: TGTGCCAGCAGTTCAGGCGGGGGCGTTTTTGAGACCCAGTACTTC.

The chain has TRBV6-5 and TRBJ1-2; D remains unclear. CDR1 MNHEY and CDR2 SVGAGI come from the germline V gene. The V end lost 0 bases, the J end lost 3 bases, and 5 bases lay between the germline ends. The CDR3 is 13 residues long. The CDR3 loop reads CASSYSTDYGYTF. CDR3 sequence (DNA): TGTGCCAGCAGTTACTCGACGGACTATGGCTACACCTTC.

The V and J genes are TRBV6-6 and TRBJ1-5, with 7 bases lining up with TRBD1. Germline lookup yields CDR1 MNHNY and CDR2 SVGAGI (reference sequence). J lost 6 bases, V lost 8 bases, and 13 bases had no gene match. CDR3 size: 15 residues. CDR3 protein: CASHKARGDGQPQHF. CDR3 DNA sequence: TGTGCCAGCCACAAGGCCAGGGGGGATGGTCAGCCCCAGCATTTT.

This clone occurred once. The chain uses TRBV5-6 and TRBJ2-2, with a weak D call TRBD1 (5 bases). Per germline, CDR1 SGHDT and CDR2 YYEEEE. Trimming took 0 bases from V and 5 from J, leaving 8 bases between them. This CDR3 comprises 14 residues. The CDR3 here is CASSLGGPTGELFF. CDR3 nucleotide sequence: TGTGCCAGCAGCTTGGGGGGCCCGACCGGGGAGCTGTTTTTT.

In regard to this clone: The sample has other DNA sequences that encode this CDR3 too. The chain recombines TRBV27 with TRBJ2-7; D remains unclear. The ends were cut back, 3 bases at V and 0 bases at J, with 6 bases in the middle. This CDR3 has 13 residues. The germline V gene has CDR1 MNHEY and CDR2 SMNVEV (reference sequence). The DNA of the CDR3 is TGTGCCAGCAGTTTGGGTCCCTCCTACGAGCAGTACTTC. Translating it yields CASSLGPSYEQYF.

The V and J genes are TRBV2 and TRBJ2-5; D unclear. V was clipped by 7 bases and J by 1 base, with 7 bases between them. The CDR3 runs 12 residues. Germline-derived CDR1 and CDR2 are SNHLY and FYNNEI. CDR3 DNA sequence: TGTGCCAGCATCGTGGGCCAAGAGACCCAGTACTTC. It yields the protein CASIVGQETQYF.

The chain employs TRBV6-5 and TRBJ2-5; D not resolved. This CDR3 has 13 amino acids. The V gene lost 4 bases and the J gene lost 2 bases, with 8 bases spanning the gap. CDR1 MNHEY and CDR2 SVGAGI come from the germline V gene. The CDR3 loop reads CASSSNPQETQYF. For the CDR3, the DNA is TGTGCCAGCAGTTCGAATCCACAAGAGACCCAGTACTTC.

J is TRBJ2-7 and V is TRBV13; no clear D. Germline-derived CDR1 and CDR2 are PRHDT and FYEKMQ (reference sequence). Trimming shortened V by 5 bases and J by 5 bases, and 7 bases separated the two germline ends. This CDR3 contains 11 residues. The CDR3 DNA follows: TGTGCCAGCAGCCTCCTCGACGAGCAGTACTTC. It codes for CASSLLDEQYF.

Only a few counts were recorded for this clone. The genes are TRBV27 and TRBJ2-5; TRBD2 agrees at 8 bases. The V segment lost 5 bases and the J segment 4 bases; nucleotides outside the gene matches: 9. Germline V gives CDR1 MNHEY, CDR2 SMNVEV (reference sequence). This CDR3 contains 15 residues. CDR3 DNA sequence: TGTGCCAGCAGTCCGGGGGGGCCGGGTTCAGAGACCCAGTACTTC. Translation gives CASSPGGPGSETQYF.

The chain uses TRBV4-1 and TRBJ2-7; 7 bases fit TRBD1. Germline V gene lookup returns CDR1 MGHRA and CDR2 YSYEKL. Trimming removed 4 bases from V and 1 base from J; junction bases left unmatched: 16. The CDR3 runs to 18 residues. CDR3 amino acids: CASSLRQGEGIRSYEQYF. DNA of the CDR3: TGCGCCAGCAGCCTCCGACAGGGTGAGGGTATTAGGTCCTACGAGCAGTACTTC.